These 24 T cell receptor beta chains came from one sample sequenced in a study of T cell clones after liver transplantation. Data came from immunoSEQ multiplex PCR; TCRdb stores just in-frame clones and leaves some out. The sample lists about 75,000 clones; about 85% were seen once. The sample consisted of CD4+ T cells from blood, taken about 50 months after liver transplant. All receptors come from a human patient who received a liver transplant. T cells may partly derive from the graft donor.

The chain is built from TRBV6-5 and TRBJ2-3; TRBD1 might be the D (6 bases). V lost 4 bases, J lost 5 bases, and 13 bases lay in between. Germline V gene sequence: CDR1 MNHEY, CDR2 SVGAGI. The CDR3 extends over 14 amino acids. CDR3 residues: CASSSVLGGDTQYF. The CDR3 DNA sequence: TGTGCCAGCAGTTCCGTATTAGGGGGAGATACGCAGTATTTT.

This clone was observed once. The chain is built from TRBV9 and TRBJ1-5; D perhaps matches TRBD1 (5 bases). The CDR3 has 13 residues. Between the trimmed V and J ends, which lost 4 bases and 5 bases, there was a span of 10 bases. The germline gives CDR1 SGDLS, CDR2 YYNGEE. This CDR3 reads CASSSTGDQPQHF. For the CDR3, the DNA is TGTGCCAGCAGCTCCACAGGAGATCAGCCCCAGCATTTT.

CDR3 sequence reads: CAIWDIGEQYF. CDR3 nucleotides: TGTGCCATATGGGACATTGGCGAGCAGTACTTC. The chain employs TRBV2 and TRBJ2-7; D possibly corresponds to TRBD1 (6 bases). The germline V gene encodes CDR1 SNHLY and CDR2 FYNNEI. The CDR3 has 11 amino acids. The V gene lost 10 bases and the J gene lost 6 bases, with 13 bases spanning the gap.

V is TRBV7-9 and J is TRBJ2-1; 9 bases fit TRBD2. Germline loops: CDR1 SEHNR, CDR2 FQNEAQ (reference sequence). V trimming: 11 bases; J trimming: 8 bases; junction bases outside the gene matches: 10. The CDR3 covers 13 residues. The DNA for the CDR3 is TGTGCCTCAGGTAGCGGGAGAGGTGATGAGCAGTTCTTC. Its translation: CASGSGRGDEQFF. The whole variable domain, filled in from reference TRBV7-9 and TRBJ2-1, reads DTGVSQNPRHKITKRGQNVTFRCDPISEHNRLYWYRQTLGQGPEFLTYFQNEAQLEKSRLLSDRFSAERPKGSFSTLEIQRTEQGDSAMYLCASGSGRGDEQFFGPGTRLTVL.

The rearrangement links TRBV5-1 to TRBJ2-5; D gene uncertain. The length of the CDR3 is 14 residues. CDR1 is SGHRS, CDR2 YFSETQ, per germline. V dropped 2 bases and J dropped 2 bases, with 10 bases sitting between them. The CDR3 DNA is TGCGCCAGCAGCTTTCGACAAACACAAGAGACCCAGTACTTC. This translates into CASSFRQTQETQYF.

The rearrangement uses TRBV5-1 and TRBJ1-4, with TRBD1 matching over 7 bases. This CDR3 comprises 15 residues. Germline assignment: CDR1 SGHRS and CDR2 YFSETQ. With 2 bases clipped from V and 5 bases from J, the junction kept 6 bases outside the gene matches. The CDR3 coding sequence is TGCGCCAGCAGCTTAGGGTGGACAGGAAATGAAAAACTGTTTTTT. Residues: CASSLGWTGNEKLFF.

The chain joins TRBV7-2 to TRBJ1-1; D gene ambiguous. Per germline, CDR1 SGHTA and CDR2 FQGNSA. The CDR3 is made up of 14 amino acids. V shed 1 base and J shed 0 bases, with 6 bases lying between them. In nucleotides, the CDR3 is TGTGCCAGCAGCTTAGGGATCATGAACACTGAAGCTTTCTTT. Encoded protein: CASSLGIMNTEAFF.

There are a few counts of this clone. The chain uses TRBV18 and TRBJ2-7; TRBD2 agrees at 10 bases. This CDR3 is built from 18 residues. Trimming cost V 6 bases and J 4 bases; bases outside gene matches: 18. CDR1 is KGHSH, CDR2 LQKENI, per germline. The CDR3, as DNA: TGTGCCAGCTCTCTTATCGGGACTAGCGAAAGCTACTTGTACGAGCAGTACTTC. Protein: CASSLIGTSESYLYEQYF. Combining the CDR3 with reference TRBV18 and TRBJ2-7 gives the whole variable domain NAGVMQNPRHLVRRRGQEARLRCSPMKGHSHVYWYRQLPEEGLKFMVYLQKENIIDESGMPKERFSAEFPKEGPSILRIQQVVRGDSAAYFCASSLIGTSESYLYEQYFGPGTRLTVT.

CDR3 nucleotides: TGTGCCAGCATAGGGGCCTTTCAGGGCTACACCTTC. As protein: CASIGAFQGYTF. J is TRBJ1-2 and V is TRBV2, with D perhaps TRBD1 (5 bases). V was clipped by 7 bases and J by 8 bases, with 14 bases between them. The CDR3 has 12 amino acids. From germline, CDR1 is SNHLY and CDR2 FYNNEI.

CDR3 nucleotides: TGCAGTGCTCCCCTGGGGGAGCAGTACTTC. Translation: CSAPLGEQYF. The rearrangement uses TRBV20-1 and TRBJ2-7; no firm D call. V was cut by 5 bases and J by 7 bases, with 9 bases left in between. Germline-derived CDR1 and CDR2 are DFQATT and SNEGSKA (reference sequence). The CDR3 is made up of 10 amino acids.

This clone was seen more than once but under ten times. V and J are TRBV6-1 and TRBJ1-5; D remains ambiguous. The CDR3 is made up of 15 amino acids. Trimming stripped 0 bases from V and 5 bases from J, with 11 bases between. Germline-derived CDR1 and CDR2 are MNHNS and SASEGT. The CDR3 reads CASSEARGRDQPQHF. The DNA for the CDR3 is TGTGCCAGCAGTGAAGCGCGAGGTAGGGATCAGCCCCAGCATTTT.

V usage is TRBV11-2 and J usage is TRBJ2-3; possibly TRBD2 for D (6 bases). The CDR3 contains 15 residues. The germline V gene encodes CDR1 SGHAT and CDR2 FQNNGV. V was shortened by 3 bases and J by 1 base, with 11 bases between the two germline ends. The CDR3 is CASSLGGEGTDTQYF. In nucleotides, the CDR3 is TGTGCCAGCAGCTTGGGGGGAGAGGGCACAGATACGCAGTATTTT.

The chain couples TRBV9 to TRBJ1-2, with D possibly being TRBD1 (5 bases). From germline, CDR1 is SGDLS and CDR2 YYNGEE. This CDR3 contains 13 residues. The V end lost 3 bases, the J end lost 5 bases, and 11 bases lay between the germline ends. For the CDR3, the DNA is TGTGCCAGCAGCGAGGGGAGACAGTATGGCTACACCTTC. Its protein is CASSEGRQYGYTF.

This clone was counted a single time. The chain is built from TRBV11-2 and TRBJ2-3; 7 bases agree with TRBD2. The CDR3 is 16 amino acids. The V segment lost 3 bases and the J segment 3 bases; nucleotides outside the gene matches: 9. CDR1 is SGHAT, CDR2 FQNNGV, per germline. CDR3 in DNA: TGTGCCAGCAGCTTTGGGGGGGTGCTTCTGACAGATACGCAGTATTTT. Translated: CASSFGGVLLTDTQYF.

This clone was detected only a few times. The chain combines TRBV2 with TRBJ1-5; D is ambiguous. V was trimmed by 6 bases and J by 2 bases, leaving 11 bases between them. The CDR3 spans 14 residues. Looked up from germline, CDR1 is SNHLY and CDR2 is FYNNEI. The CDR3 coding sequence is TGTGCCAGCAGAGTCCCGGACCGCAATCAGCCCCAGCATTTT. This gives the protein CASRVPDRNQPQHF.

This clone was observed a handful of times. The genes are TRBV7-3 and TRBJ2-1; D is uncertain. Trimming shortened V by 4 bases and J by 8 bases, and 12 bases separated the two germline ends. CDR1 and CDR2 from the germline V gene are SGHTA and FQGTGA. CDR3 length: 13 amino acids. For the CDR3, the DNA is TGTGCCAGCAGCTCCTCTAGATTTCATGAGCAGTTCTTC. It encodes CASSSSRFHEQFF.

The chain links TRBV28 to TRBJ2-7; D is undetermined. Trimming left V 1 base short and J 0 bases short, with 7 bases between. This CDR3 has 14 residues. Germline V lookup: CDR1 MDHEN, CDR2 SYDVKM. The CDR3 DNA reads TGTGCCAGCAGTTTATTACCTCTCTCCTACGAGCAGTACTTC. The encoded protein is CASSLLPLSYEQYF.

The chain carries TRBV7-9 and TRBJ1-1, with D possibly TRBD1 on 6 matching bases. Germline V CDR1 and CDR2: SEHNR, FQNEAQ (reference sequence). The CDR3 length is 15 residues. Trimming pared 2 bases from V and 0 bases from J, leaving 10 bases between. The CDR3 loop reads CASSLSGQLNTEAFF. The CDR3 DNA follows: TGTGCCAGCAGCTTAAGCGGACAGTTGAACACTGAAGCTTTCTTT.

The chain employs TRBV6-6 and TRBJ2-2, with a tentative D call TRBD1 (5 bases). The CDR3 loop spans 16 amino acids. In germline, CDR1 is MNHNY, CDR2 SVGAGI (reference sequence). Trimming took 2 bases from V and 2 from J, leaving 12 bases between them. CDR3 coding DNA: TGTGCCAGCAGTTACATGCAGGGCCTCAACACCGGGGAGCTGTTTTTT. This sequence encodes CASSYMQGLNTGELFF.

The sample holds one count of this clone. The J gene is TRBJ2-1, the V gene TRBV6-4; the match to TRBD2 covers 14 bases. This CDR3 is 14 amino acids long. Germline V gene lookup returns CDR1 MRHNA and CDR2 SNTAGT. The V gene end was trimmed by 5 bases and the J gene end by 9 bases; junction bases not matched to a gene: 3. The CDR3 DNA is TGTGCCAGCAGTCGACTAGCGGGGGGGAGTGAGCAGTTCTTC. It translates to CASSRLAGGSEQFF.

The rearrangement joins TRBV5-4 to TRBJ2-2; D is undetermined. The CDR3 totals 14 residues. With 0 bases removed from V and 1 base from J, the gap between germline ends came to 4 bases. Germline V gene sequence: CDR1 SGHNT, CDR2 YYREEE (reference sequence). The CDR3: CASSLGLNTGELFF. The CDR3 DNA is TGTGCCAGCAGCTTGGGGTTGAACACCGGGGAGCTGTTTTTT.

CDR3 region: CASSLRLAGGPVASSYEQYF. DNA of the CDR3: TGTGCCAGTAGTCTTCGACTAGCGGGAGGGCCAGTGGCGAGCTCCTACGAGCAGTACTTC. The genes are TRBV19 and TRBJ2-7; 14 nucleotides agree with TRBD2. Germline V gives CDR1 LNHDA, CDR2 SQIVND (reference sequence). After removal of 5 bases from V and 0 bases from J, the junction contained 15 bases not matched to a gene. CDR3 length: 20 amino acids.

The J gene is TRBJ2-3, the V gene TRBV7-9, with a possible D match to TRBD2 (6 bases). Looked up from germline, CDR1 is SEHNR and CDR2 is FQNEAQ (reference sequence). The V and J ends lost 3 bases and 1 base respectively, with 20 bases between them. There are 18 residues in the CDR3. CDR3 bases: TGTGCCAGCAGCTTTTTGGCTAGCGCTCGAAGAGGCACAGATACGCAGTATTTT. It yields the protein CASSFLASARRGTDTQYF.

CDR3 loop: CASSPVNTQYF. The CDR3 nucleotides read TGTGCCAGCAGCCCCGTGAATACGCAGTATTTT. The chain uses TRBV7-9 and TRBJ2-3; the D is unclear. The V gene's germline CDR1 is SEHNR and CDR2 FQNEAQ (reference sequence). This CDR3 has 11 residues. V lost 5 bases and J lost 7, with 7 bases in between.